This TCR beta chain was documented in a study of technical replicates of blood from a few donors. Losses at the gene ends were 4 bases for V and 0 bases for J; bases not matched to a gene: 12. The length of the CDR3 is 17 residues. Germline V gene data show CDR1 as SGDLS and CDR2 as YYNGEE. Measured with immunoSEQ multiplex PCR; TCRdb has only the in-frame clones, and not every one. The sample includes approximately 89,000 clones, 85% to 95% of them seen just once. The rearrangement uses TRBV9 and TRBJ2-7, with 8 bases lining up with TRBD2. Sequences were obtained from T cells isolated from PBMCs. The source is a human donor in good health. The CDR3 sequence is CASSHPRGREGSYEQYF. CDR3 DNA sequence: TGTGCCAGCAGCCACCCCCGAGGACGGGAGGGCTCCTACGAGCAGTACTTC.